Detailed here is one T cell receptor beta chain. This record comes from a study of T cell changes during pregnancy in multiple sclerosis. Clones were sequenced by immunoSEQ multiplex PCR, and TCRdb holds only the in-frame ones, with some missing. The repertoire holds under 130,000 clones, with around 91% as singletons. This sequence was found in a female donor with multiple sclerosis, enrolled in a pregnancy study. The input for sequencing was peripheral blood, taken after pregnancy.

For the CDR3, the DNA is TGTGCCAGCAGCTTAACGGGGGGAGACTACGAGCAGTACTTC. It translates to CASSLTGGDYEQYF. J is TRBJ2-7 and V is TRBV7-3; a weak D match, TRBD2 (6 bases). Trimming removed 0 bases at V and 3 bases at J, with 9 bases between. The germline gives CDR1 SGHTA, CDR2 FQGTGA. This CDR3 is 14 amino acids long.